What follows is one T cell receptor beta chain and its context. Its antigen remains unidentified. Patients who had autoimmune disease history or got systemic immunosuppression were left out. The data derive from a study of OX40 agonist ivuxolimab in advanced cancers. Overall study findings and caveats: At 0.1 to 3.0 mg/kg and by week 6, CD4+ and CD8+ T cells in the blood had expanded clonally.

V was shortened by 0 bases and J by 8 bases, with 9 bases between the two germline ends. The CDR3 covers 13 residues. Germline V gene sequence: CDR1 SGHNT, CDR2 YYREEE (reference sequence). The method was immunoSEQ multiplex PCR; TCRdb's version includes in-frame clones alone and lacks a portion of them. The sample has 65,000 to 75,000 clones; around 86% are singletons. The source material was CD4+ or CD8+ T cells sorted from blood, sampled in a trial of the OX40 agonist ivuxolimab. This chain links TRBV5-4 with TRBJ2-1, with TRBD1 as a possible D gene (5 bases). The sequence was collected from an adult with an advanced solid tumor such as melanoma, head and neck, liver or kidney cancer. The CDR3 loop reads CASSLDLGDEQFF. The CDR3 region has the DNA TGTGCCAGCAGCTTGGATCTAGGGGATGAGCAGTTCTTC.